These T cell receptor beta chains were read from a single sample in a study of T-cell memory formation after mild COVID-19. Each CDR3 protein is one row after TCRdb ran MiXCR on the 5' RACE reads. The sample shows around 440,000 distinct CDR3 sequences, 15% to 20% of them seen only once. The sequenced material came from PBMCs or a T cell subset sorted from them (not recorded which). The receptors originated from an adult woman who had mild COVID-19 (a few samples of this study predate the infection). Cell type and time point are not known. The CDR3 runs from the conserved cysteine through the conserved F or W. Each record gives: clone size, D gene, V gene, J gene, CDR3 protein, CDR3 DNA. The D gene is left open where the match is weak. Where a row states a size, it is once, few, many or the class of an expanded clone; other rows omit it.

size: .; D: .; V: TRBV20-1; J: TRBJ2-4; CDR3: CSASGALGNIQYF; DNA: TGCAGTGCTAGCGGAGCCCTGGGTAACATTCAGTACTTC
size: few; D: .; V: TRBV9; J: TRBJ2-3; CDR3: CASSGNPGPGTDTQYF; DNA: TGTGCCAGCAGCGGGAACCCCGGACCGGGCACAGATACGCAGTATTTT
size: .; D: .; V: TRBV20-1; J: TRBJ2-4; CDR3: CSASSSGNIQYF; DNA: TGCAGTGCTAGTAGTAGTGGAAACATTCAGTACTTC
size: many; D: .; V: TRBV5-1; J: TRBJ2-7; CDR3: CASSWSRDERRYEQYF; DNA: TGCGCCAGCAGCTGGTCAAGGGACGAACGGAGGTACGAGCAGTACTTC
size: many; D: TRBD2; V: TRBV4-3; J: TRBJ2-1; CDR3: CASSLGTSGSGSDEQFF; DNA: TGCGCCAGCAGCCTCGGGACTAGCGGGAGCGGTAGCGATGAGCAGTTCTTC
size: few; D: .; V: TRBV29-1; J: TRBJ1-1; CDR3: CSVERSGRVNTEAFF; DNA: TGCAGCGTTGAACGGTCAGGTCGGGTAAACACTGAAGCTTTCTTT
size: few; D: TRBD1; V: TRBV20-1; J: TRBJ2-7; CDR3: CSAQTTGQNYEQYF; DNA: TGCAGTGCTCAGACCACGGGACAGAACTACGAGCAGTACTTC
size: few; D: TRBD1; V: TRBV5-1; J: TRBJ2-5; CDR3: CASRPGTGLETQYF; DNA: TGCGCCAGCAGGCCTGGGACAGGACTAGAGACCCAGTACTTC
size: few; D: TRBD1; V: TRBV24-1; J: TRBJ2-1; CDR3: CATGRTGQGSSGYYNEQFF; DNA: TGTGCCACCGGTAGGACGGGACAGGGGTCTAGCGGGTATTACAATGAGCAGTTCTTC
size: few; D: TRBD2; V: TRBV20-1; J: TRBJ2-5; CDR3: CSASLLAGTETQYF; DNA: TGCAGTGCTAGTCTGCTAGCGGGAACAGAGACCCAGTACTTC
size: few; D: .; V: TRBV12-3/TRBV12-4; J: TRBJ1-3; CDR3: CASSAQGTGNTIYF; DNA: TGTGCCAGCAGTGCCCAGGGGACTGGAAACACCATATATTTT
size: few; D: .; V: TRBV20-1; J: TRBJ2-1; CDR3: CSARDLSNEQFF; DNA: TGCAGTGCTAGAGATTTATCCAATGAGCAGTTCTTC
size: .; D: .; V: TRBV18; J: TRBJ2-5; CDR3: CASSPASQGLGTQYF; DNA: TGTGCCAGCTCACCAGCCAGCCAGGGCTTGGGGACCCAGTACTTC
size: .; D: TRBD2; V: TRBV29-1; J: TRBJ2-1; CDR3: CSASLSGSSYNEQFF; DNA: TGCAGCGCCTCGCTTAGCGGGAGCTCCTACAATGAGCAGTTCTTC
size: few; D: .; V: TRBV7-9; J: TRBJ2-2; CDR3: CASSLGAAGRDFGELFF; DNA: TGTGCCAGCAGCTTGGGGGCTGCCGGACGGGACTTCGGGGAGCTGTTTTTT
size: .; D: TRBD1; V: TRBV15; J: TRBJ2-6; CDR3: CATSRGGTVSSGANVLTF; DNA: TGTGCCACCAGCAGAGGGGGGACAGTGAGCTCTGGGGCCAACGTCCTGACTTTC
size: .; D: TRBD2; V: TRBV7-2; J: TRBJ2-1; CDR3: CASSLSGSVGEQFF; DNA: TGTGCCAGCAGCCTTAGCGGGAGCGTGGGTGAGCAGTTCTTC